The 21 T cell receptor beta chains listed next were all sequenced from one sample in a study of T cells in Graves' hyperthyroidism and ophthalmopathy. RNA transcripts gave rise to amplified TCR beta CDR3 regions. First-round RT-PCR of the TCR CDR3 relied on the HTBI primer set. MiXCR, run by TCRdb on the multiplex PCR reads, gives a single entry per CDR3 protein. There are 410,000 or so distinct CDR3 sequences in the sample; roughly 14% occur only once, and about 12% lies in the top ten. The material sequenced was blood. The receptors here all came from a man aged 18 to 30 with Graves' ophthalmopathy.

The table lists this clonotype with many counts. The chain uses TRBV9 and TRBJ1-2; D unresolved. Trimming cost V 0 bases and J 0 bases, with 6 bases left between them. The CDR3 contains 14 residues. Per germline, CDR1 SGDLS and CDR2 YYNGEE. The CDR3 bases are TGTGCCAGCAGCGTAGGTGCAGCTAACTATGGCTACACCTTC. Translating it yields CASSVGAANYGYTF.

This clonotype was recorded at least ten times. The chain joins TRBV6-1 to TRBJ2-3; TRBD1 is a possible D gene (6 bases). CDR3 length: 13 residues. The germline V gene has CDR1 MNHNS and CDR2 SASEGT. CDR3 in amino acids: CAYGLRGGDTQYF. The DNA for the CDR3 is TGTGCTTATGGACTTAGAGGGGGAGATACGCAGTATTTT.

The chain couples TRBV5-5 to TRBJ2-5, with 7 bases identical to TRBD2. CDR1 and CDR2 from the germline V gene are SGHKS and YYEKEE (reference sequence). V was clipped by 1 base and J by 13 bases; unmatched bases: 16. This CDR3 has 15 amino acids. Here the CDR3 DNA reads TGTGCCAGCAGCTTGCTTTCTCTAGCGGCTGGTTTGGGGTACTTC. Translated, it gives CASSLLSLAAGLGYF. Variable domain in full (rest from reference TRBV5-5 and TRBJ2-5): DAGVTQSPTHLIKTRGQQVTLRCSPISGHKSVSWYQQVLGQGPQFIFQYYEKEERGRGNFPDRFSARQFPNYSSELNVNALLLGDSALYLCASSLLSLAAGLGYFGPGTRLLVL.

As to this clonotype: The CDR3 carries no conserved terminal phenylalanine or tryptophan, so it likely arises from a read error. This rearrangement joins TRBV7-8 to TRBJ1-1, with D perhaps TRBD1 (5 bases). The CDR3 runs 14 residues. V dropped 1 base and J dropped 4 bases, with 10 bases sitting between them. Germline CDR1 reads SGHVS; CDR2 reads FQNEAQ. This CDR3 is CASSLGNGGTEAFS. The CDR3, as DNA: TGTGCCAGCAGCTTAGGTAACGGGGGCACTGAAGCTTTCTCT.

A few counts support this clonotype. At one boundary the junction diverges from the germline segment, which might be a read error. The chain has TRBV4-2 and TRBJ1-1, with D possibly matching TRBD1 (6 bases). The CDR3 is 11 residues long. Germline V lookup: CDR1 LGHNA, CDR2 YNFKEQ. For the CDR3, the DNA is TGTGCCAGCAGCCAGGGGGCACGGGATCTCTTT. It encodes CASSQGARDLF.

Regarding this clonotype: A much larger clone sits a single nucleotide away, making a read error possible. The final CDR3 position lacks the conserved phenylalanine or tryptophan, pointing to a likely read error. The chain joins TRBV20-1 to TRBJ1-1; tentative D call: TRBD1 (5 bases). The CDR3 has 14 amino acids. CDR1 is DFQATT, CDR2 SNEGSKA, per germline (reference sequence). V was pared by 4 bases and J by 4 bases, with 16 bases between. CDR3 protein: CSAKRAQAGTEAFS. The CDR3 bases are TGCAGTGCTAAACGTGCACAGGCGGGCACTGAAGCTTTCTCT.

Many counts were recorded for this clonotype. The rearrangement uses TRBV11-3 and TRBJ1-5; the D gene is possibly TRBD1 (6 bases). V gave up 2 bases and J gave up 1 base, with 24 bases separating them. Germline V gene lookup returns CDR1 SGHNT and CDR2 YENEEA. The CDR3 covers 20 residues. The CDR3: CASSLCTGRTTQRSNQPQHF. DNA of the CDR3: TGTGCCAGCAGCTTATGTACAGGGAGAACTACCCAAAGGAGCAATCAGCCCCAGCATTTT.

This clonotype was detected many times. The chain combines TRBV5-1 with TRBJ1-2, with a possible D match to TRBD1 (6 bases). The CDR3 totals 12 residues. With 4 bases removed from V and 8 bases from J, the gap between germline ends came to 12 bases. Germline CDR1 and CDR2: SGHRS and YFSETQ. This chain's CDR3 is CASSRGQGGYTF. The CDR3, as DNA: TGCGCCAGCAGCCGGGGGCAGGGAGGCTACACCTTC.

This chain joins TRBV19 and TRBJ2-3; 9 nucleotides line up with TRBD1. From germline, CDR1 is LNHDA and CDR2 SQIVND (reference sequence). This CDR3 has 17 residues. The CDR3 reads CASKYSADRGYTDTQYF. The CDR3 coding sequence is TGTGCTAGCAAGTATTCCGCCGACAGGGGGTACACAGATACGCAGTATTTT.

This clonotype was picked up many times. This chain connects TRBV3-1 to TRBJ2-3, with a tentative D call TRBD1 (5 bases). Deletions cut 5 bases from V and 0 bases from J, with 15 bases between. CDR1 is LGHDT and CDR2 is YNNKEL in the germline V gene (reference sequence). The CDR3 has 16 residues. The CDR3 sequence: CASSKRVTGSTDTQYF. The CDR3, as DNA: TGTGCCAGCAGCAAAAGAGTCACAGGCAGCACAGATACGCAGTATTTT.

This clonotype was seen many times. In nucleotides, the CDR3 is TGTGCCAGCAGCCAAACGACAGGGGAACGCGAGACCCAGTACTTC. Translating gives CASSQTTGERETQYF. This chain connects TRBV3-1 to TRBJ2-5; 8 bases align to TRBD1. The V gene end was trimmed by 2 bases and the J gene end by 5 bases; junction bases not matched to a gene: 7. This CDR3 has 15 amino acids. Germline-derived CDR1 and CDR2 are LGHDT and YNNKEL (reference sequence).

The chain employs TRBV9 and TRBJ2-6; 7 bases match TRBD1. The trim removed 3 bases at V and 3 bases at J, leaving 15 bases unmatched. Germline assignment: CDR1 SGDLS and CDR2 YYNGEE. The CDR3 loop spans 19 amino acids. The CDR3 region has the DNA TGTGCCAGCAGCGGGGGGATGGGGACAGTTCAAATTGGGGCCAACGTCCTGACTTTC. As protein: CASSGGMGTVQIGANVLTF.

The rearrangement joins TRBV3-1 to TRBJ1-1; D not certain. V was cut by 0 bases and J by 1 base, with 6 bases left in between. CDR1 and CDR2 from the germline V gene are LGHDT and YNNKEL (reference sequence). This CDR3 contains 14 residues. The CDR3 nucleotides read TGTGCCAGCAGCCAAGATTGGCCGAACACTGAAGCTTTCTTT. It yields the protein CASSQDWPNTEAFF.

This clonotype has at least ten counts. This sequence joins TRBV7-2 and TRBJ2-1; 11 bases agree with TRBD2. Germline V gives CDR1 SGHTA, CDR2 FQGNSA. This CDR3 has 19 amino acids. With V trimmed by 1 base and J by 0 bases, 8 bases remained unmatched. The CDR3: CASSLGLRLAGSSYNEQFF. The CDR3 nucleotides read TGTGCCAGCAGCTTAGGGCTTAGACTAGCGGGAAGCTCCTACAATGAGCAGTTCTTC.

The chain uses TRBV20-1 and TRBJ2-7; no definite D call. V was trimmed by 0 bases and J by 3 bases, leaving 12 bases between them. CDR1 is DFQATT, CDR2 SNEGSKA, per germline (reference sequence). The CDR3 consists of 14 residues. CDR3 in DNA: TGCAGTGCTAGAGATCTTCAGATTAACTACGAGCAGTACTTC. Translated, it gives CSARDLQINYEQYF.

Many counts were recorded for this clonotype. The chain has TRBV7-8 and TRBJ1-2, with D tentatively TRBD1 (6 bases). The CDR3 has 14 residues. Germline-derived CDR1 and CDR2 are SGHVS and FQNEAQ. V was pared by 4 bases and J by 9 bases, with 18 bases between. DNA of the CDR3: TGTGCCAGCAGCTCCTCCTCGAGGGGGAGTCGCTACACCTTC. Translated: CASSSSSRGSRYTF.

This clonotype was found many times. The chain uses TRBV7-2 and TRBJ2-1; TRBD2 matches 9 bases. This CDR3 region has 18 residues. The J segment lost 9 bases and the V segment lost 5 bases, leaving 20 bases of the junction unmatched. Germline CDR1 SGHTA, CDR2 FQGNSA. CDR3: CASSPAPLRLAGKVEQFF. In DNA form, the CDR3 reads TGTGCCAGCAGCCCAGCCCCCCTCCGTCTAGCGGGAAAGGTTGAGCAGTTCTTC.

This clonotype was seen a handful of times. This chain connects TRBV12-3 or TRBV12-4 to TRBJ2-5; D is unclear. The CDR3 spans 14 residues. The ends were cut back, 7 bases at V and 4 bases at J, with 16 bases in the middle. The CDR3 DNA sequence: TGTGCCAGCACCCTTTTTCCTTGGGCAGAGACCCAGTACTTC. It codes for CASTLFPWAETQYF.

The sample holds many counts of this clonotype. The rearrangement links TRBV7-3 to TRBJ2-7; 10 nucleotides match TRBD2. V trimming: 5 bases; J trimming: 7 bases; junction bases outside the gene matches: 11. CDR3 length: 15 amino acids. Germline CDR1 is SGHTA and CDR2 is FQGTGA. The CDR3 DNA reads TGTGCCAGCAGCCCGACAGCGGGAGGGCCATGGGAGCAGTACTTC. Its translation is CASSPTAGGPWEQYF.

The J gene is TRBJ1-2, the V gene TRBV4-1; TRBD1 is a possible D gene (6 bases). V lost 2 bases to trimming and J lost 6 bases, with 10 bases between them. The length of the CDR3 is 13 residues. Per the germline V gene, CDR1 is MGHRA and CDR2 is YSYEKL. The CDR3 here is CASSQNRVNGYTF. CDR3 nucleotide sequence: TGCGCCAGCAGCCAAAACAGGGTTAATGGCTACACCTTC.

This clonotype was counted between two and nine times. This sequence joins TRBV19 and TRBJ2-5; D is unclear. The CDR3 consists of 13 residues. CDR1 is LNHDA, CDR2 SQIVND, per germline (reference sequence). V lost 6 bases and J lost 1, with 9 bases in between. CDR3 sequence: CASRSVSQETQYF. The CDR3, as DNA: TGTGCCAGTAGAAGCGTATCCCAAGAGACCCAGTACTTC.